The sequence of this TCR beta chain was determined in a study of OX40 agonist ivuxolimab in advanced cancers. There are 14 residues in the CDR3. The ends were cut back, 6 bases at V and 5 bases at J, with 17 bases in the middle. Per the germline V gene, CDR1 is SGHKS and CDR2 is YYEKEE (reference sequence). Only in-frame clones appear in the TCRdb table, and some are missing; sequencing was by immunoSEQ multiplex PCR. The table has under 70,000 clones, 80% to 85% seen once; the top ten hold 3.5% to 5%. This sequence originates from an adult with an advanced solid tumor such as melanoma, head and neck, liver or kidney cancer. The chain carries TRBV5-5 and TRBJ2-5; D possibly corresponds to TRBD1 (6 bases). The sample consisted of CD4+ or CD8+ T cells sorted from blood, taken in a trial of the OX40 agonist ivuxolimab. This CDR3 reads CASILLQGSETQYF. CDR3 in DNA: TGTGCCAGCATCCTCCTCCAGGGGAGCGAGACCCAGTACTTC.